This T cell receptor (beta chain) is drawn from a study of CD8 T cells in Susac syndrome. Reverse transcription of roughly 0.45 to 1 ug RNA used random hexamers. Multiplex immunoSEQ PCR targeted 54 Vbeta and 13 Jbeta TCR beta segments. Using its own MiXCR run on the immunoSEQ multiplex PCR reads, TCRdb lists one record per CDR3 protein. The sample carries 100,000 to 150,000 distinct CDR3 sequences, 90% to 95% recorded once. The V gene end was trimmed by 5 bases and the J gene end by 2 bases; junction bases not matched to a gene: 5. The CDR3 has 15 amino acids. This clonotype originated in a human donor with Susac syndrome. Input material: CD8+ T cells from PBMCs. The V gene is TRBV12-3 or TRBV12-4, the J gene TRBJ2-1, with 8 bases matching TRBD1. The CDR3 reads CASSPFRGPYNEQFF. The CDR3 bases are TGTGCCAGCAGTCCCTTCAGGGGGCCCTACAATGAGCAGTTCTTC.